These T cell receptor beta chains were read from a single sample in a study of technical replicates of blood from a few donors. Method: immunoSEQ multiplex PCR; TCRdb's copy keeps in-frame clones and lacks some. The sample lists 80,000 to 100,000 clones, approximately 95% occurring once. The source material was T cells isolated from PBMCs. The receptor source for this set is a human donor in good health. CDR3s include the opening cysteine and the closing phenylalanine or tryptophan. A D gene is named only where the DNA matches it firmly. A row's size may be missing; if present it is once, few, many or a size class.

j_call d_call v_call clone_size cdr3_aa cdr3_nt
TRBJ2-1 . TRBV2 . CASSAREFQGDEQFF TGTGCCAGCAGTGCTAGGGAATTTCAGGGCGATGAGCAGTTCTTC
TRBJ1-5 TRBD1 TRBV27 few CASSLQGGRGSNQPQHF TGTGCCAGCAGTTTACAAGGGGGCAGGGGTAGCAATCAGCCCCAGCATTTT
TRBJ1-1 . TRBV10-3 . CAISRGRTDTEAFF TGTGCCATCAGTCGGGGGAGAACTGACACTGAAGCTTTCTTT
TRBJ1-1 . TRBV10-3 . CAISELGAPEAFF TGTGCCATCAGTGAGCTGGGAGCACCCGAAGCTTTCTTT
TRBJ2-4 . TRBV18 . CASSRGREENIQYF TGTGCCAGCTCAAGGGGGCGGGAAGAAAACATTCAGTACTTC
TRBJ2-3 TRBD2 TRBV28 . CASSSTSGLAGAQYF TGTGCCAGCAGTTCTACCTCGGGACTAGCGGGAGCACAGTATTTT
TRBJ2-7 . TRBV5-4 . CASSFNSYEQYF TGTGCCAGCAGCTTCAATTCCTACGAGCAGTACTTC
TRBJ2-1 TRBD1 TRBV18 . CASSPSGQGSYNEQFF TGTGCCAGCTCACCTTCGGGACAGGGGTCCTACAATGAGCAGTTCTTC
TRBJ2-1 TRBD2 TRBV27 . CASSRTRLINEQFF TGTGCCAGCAGCCGGACTAGGTTGATCAATGAGCAGTTCTTC
TRBJ2-7 . TRBV4-1 . CASSQGDRAVYEQYF TGCGCCAGCAGCCAGGGCGACCGAGCTGTCTACGAGCAGTACTTC
TRBJ2-1 . TRBV7-9 . CASSFQVYEQFF TGTGCCAGCAGCTTCCAGGTTTATGAGCAGTTCTTC
TRBJ2-3 TRBD2 TRBV11-2 . CASSLLRGNTDTQYF TGTGCCAGCAGCTTATTGCGGGGGAACACAGATACGCAGTATTTT
TRBJ1-5 . TRBV28 . CASRSGGAGVQPQHF TGTGCCAGCCGCTCGGGGGGGGCTGGGGTTCAGCCCCAGCATTTT
TRBJ2-2 . TRBV6-6 . CACYPDRMNTGELFF TGTGCCTGCTACCCCGACAGGATGAACACCGGGGAGCTGTTTTTT
TRBJ1-4 . TRBV5-1 . CASSAGRGDRSIDEKLFF TGCGCCAGCAGCGCGGGACGAGGGGATAGGTCTATCGATGAAAAACTGTTTTTT
TRBJ2-1 . TRBV5-6 . CASSGVLKGYNEQFF TGTGCCAGCAGCGGAGTACTCAAAGGCTACAATGAGCAGTTCTTC
TRBJ2-2 . TRBV11-1 . CASSSSGGAFRAGELFF TGTGCCAGCAGCTCATCTGGGGGGGCCTTTAGAGCCGGGGAGCTGTTTTTT
TRBJ1-2 TRBD1 TRBV28 . CASSGESMGQSHYGYTF TGTGCCAGCAGTGGGGAATCCATGGGACAGAGCCACTATGGCTACACCTTC
TRBJ2-3 TRBD2 TRBV9 . CASSVEPSGGTDTQYF TGTGCCAGCAGCGTAGAACCTAGCGGAGGCACAGATACGCAGTATTTT
TRBJ1-2 . TRBV28 . CASGGPGGAIYGYTF TGTGCCAGCGGCGGCCCGGGGGGGGCTATCTATGGCTACACCTTC
TRBJ2-7 . TRBV7-9 . CASSLGTKYEQYF TGTGCCAGCAGCTTAGGGACAAAATACGAGCAGTACTTC
TRBJ2-7 . TRBV19 . CASSLSTGREQYF TGTGCCAGTAGCCTATCTACAGGGCGCGAGCAGTACTTC
TRBJ1-1 TRBD1 TRBV4-2 . CASSQGDSPEAFF TGTGCCAGCAGCCAAGGGGACAGCCCTGAAGCTTTCTTT
TRBJ2-5 . TRBV4-1 . CASSQGKGVRETQYF TGCGCCAGCAGCCAAGGAAAAGGGGTTAGAGAGACCCAGTACTTC
TRBJ2-1 TRBD2 TRBV6-5 . CASSARTSGYNEQFF TGTGCCAGCAGTGCCCGGACTAGCGGGTACAATGAGCAGTTCTTC
TRBJ1-1 . TRBV11-3 . CASSFGLRVQALNTEAFF TGTGCCAGCAGCTTTGGTCTGCGCGTTCAAGCGTTGAACACTGAAGCTTTCTTT
TRBJ1-3 TRBD1 TRBV18 . CASSPLGQGVYTAGNTIYF TGTGCCAGCTCACCACTGGGACAGGGGGTTTACACGGCTGGAAACACCATATATTTT
TRBJ2-1 TRBD2 TRBV5-1 . CASSSGLAGGEQFF TGCGCCAGCAGTTCCGGACTAGCGGGGGGTGAGCAGTTCTTC
TRBJ2-4 . TRBV21-1 once CARQGQEDVAKNIQYF TGTGCCAGACAAGGACAGGAGGATGTAGCCAAAAACATTCAGTACTTC
TRBJ2-5 . TRBV7-9 . CASSLLASREQTQYF TGTGCCAGCAGCTTATTGGCCAGTAGGGAGCAGACCCAGTACTTC
TRBJ2-6 TRBD1 TRBV5-1 once CASSRDRGCSGANVLTF TGCGCCAGCAGTCGGGACAGGGGCTGCTCTGGGGCCAACGTCCTGACTTTC
TRBJ1-2 . TRBV30 . CAWSGFGGYTF TGTGCCTGGAGCGGGTTCGGTGGCTACACCTTC
TRBJ2-3 TRBD2 TRBV9 . CASSVDGLAEPSTDTQYF TGTGCCAGCAGCGTAGATGGACTAGCGGAGCCTAGCACAGATACGCAGTATTTT
TRBJ2-5 TRBD2 TRBV29-1 . CSVGTGTSSETQYF TGCAGCGTAGGAACCGGGACTAGTTCCGAGACCCAGTACTTC
TRBJ1-4 . TRBV18 . CASSPPSFQGSEKLFF TGTGCCAGCTCACCACCGTCTTTCCAGGGTAGTGAAAAACTGTTTTTT
TRBJ1-5 TRBD1 TRBV15 . CATSRGQGSNQPQHF TGTGCCACCAGCAGAGGACAGGGTAGCAATCAGCCCCAGCATTTT
TRBJ2-3 TRBD1 TRBV10-1 . CASSPGQGNADTQYF TGCGCCAGCAGTCCAGGACAGGGGAACGCAGATACGCAGTATTTT
TRBJ2-1 . TRBV20-1 . CSAIYSNEQFF TGCAGTGCTATATACAGCAATGAGCAGTTCTTC
TRBJ2-5 . TRBV6-1 once CASSGTGSETQYF TGTGCCAGCAGTGGTACAGGGAGCGAGACCCAGTACTTC
TRBJ2-3 TRBD2 TRBV28 . CASVSGSPDTQYF TGTGCCAGCGTAAGCGGGAGTCCAGATACGCAGTATTTT
TRBJ2-2 TRBD1 TRBV28 few CASSFQQGASGELFF TGTGCCAGCAGTTTCCAACAGGGGGCTTCAGGGGAGCTGTTTTTT
TRBJ2-1 . TRBV5-6 . CASSGPGHYNEQFF TGTGCCAGCAGCGGCCCGGGACACTACAATGAGCAGTTCTTC
TRBJ2-3 TRBD1 TRBV6-5 . CASSYLRTGSTDTQYF TGTGCCAGCAGTTACTTAAGGACAGGGTCCACAGATACGCAGTATTTT
TRBJ2-5 . TRBV6-4 . CASSVTSQETQYF TGTGCCAGCAGTGTGACTAGCCAAGAGACCCAGTACTTC
TRBJ1-1 . TRBV2 . CASLDSTVMNTEAFF TGTGCCAGCCTAGACAGCACCGTCATGAACACTGAAGCTTTCTTT
TRBJ2-1 . TRBV29-1 . CSVVYRWEQFF TGCAGCGTTGTTTACAGATGGGAGCAGTTCTTC
TRBJ2-1 TRBD2 TRBV7-6 . CASSPATSGGYNEQFF TGTGCCAGCAGCCCTGCGACTAGCGGGGGATACAATGAGCAGTTCTTC
TRBJ2-7 TRBD1 TRBV4-2 . CASSSRSGGEQYF TGTGCCAGCAGCTCCCGCTCAGGGGGCGAGCAGTACTTC
TRBJ2-1 . TRBV4-2 . CASSPPPGSYNEQFF TGTGCCAGCAGCCCACCTCCCGGGTCTTACAATGAGCAGTTCTTC
TRBJ2-1 TRBD1 TRBV6-5 . CASSQGTGGNEQFF TGTGCCAGCAGTCAAGGGACAGGGGGCAATGAGCAGTTCTTC
TRBJ1-4 . TRBV6-6 . CASSSPGGATNEKLFF TGTGCCAGCAGTTCCCCCGGGGGTGCAACTAATGAAAAACTGTTTTTT
TRBJ2-7 TRBD1 TRBV7-9 . CASSFRDRDYEQYF TGTGCCAGCAGCTTCCGGGACAGGGACTACGAGCAGTACTTC
TRBJ2-7 . TRBV28 . CATEQTTESYEQYF TGTGCCACAGAACAGACTACCGAATCCTACGAGCAGTACTTC
TRBJ2-1 . TRBV10-3 . CAISEMSEQFF TGTGCCATCAGTGAGATGAGTGAGCAGTTCTTC
TRBJ1-1 TRBD1 TRBV5-4 once CASSSYQTHRGAFF TGTGCCAGCAGCTCATATCAGACTCACAGGGGAGCTTTCTTT
TRBJ1-5 . TRBV10-3 . CAISESGLELFPWTEDQPQHF TGTGCCATCAGTGAGTCGGGGTTGGAATTATTCCCCTGGACAGAAGATCAGCCCCAGCATTTT
TRBJ1-1 . TRBV6-5 . CASSFSEQGPLGAFF TGTGCCAGCAGTTTTTCGGAGCAGGGGCCCCTAGGAGCTTTCTTT